This T cell receptor (beta chain) is drawn from a study of identical twins. This clonotype was recorded many times. Every donor was a healthy Caucasian. Germline-derived CDR1 and CDR2 are LGHNA and YSLEER. The CDR3 has 17 amino acids. V lost 0 bases, J lost 2 bases, and 6 bases stayed unmatched. Template switching created a universal primer site, and the cDNA included unique molecular identifiers. Via MiXCR, TCRdb re-called the 5' RACE reads, giving one row per CDR3 protein. Of some 270,000 distinct CDR3 sequences listed, roughly 8.7% were seen once; the top ten hold less than 4%. These data were likewise used in another study, on yellow fever vaccine responses in identical twins.

Input material: CD8+ T cells sorted from blood. This receptor was obtained from a woman aged 18-29 years in good health. This chain connects TRBV4-3 to TRBJ2-2; TRBD2 matches at 7 bases. CDR3 DNA sequence: TGCGCCAGCAGCCAAGATCGGGCTAGCGGTAACACCGGGGAGCTGTTTTTT. Its translation: CASSQDRASGNTGELFF.